These T cell receptor beta chains were read from a single sample in a study of control samples from healthy donors and cancer patients. Clones were sequenced by immunoSEQ multiplex PCR, and TCRdb holds only the in-frame ones, with some missing. The repertoire has 70,000 or so clones, roughly nine tenths of them found once; the top ten carry roughly a fifth. Sequences were obtained from PBMCs. The receptors stem from a man between 60 and 75 years old with lung cancer. The CDR3 runs from the conserved cysteine through the conserved F or W. The D gene is left open where the match is weak. The size field is filled for only some rows; it gives once, few, many or a size class.

J gene | D gene | V gene | clone size | CDR3 protein | CDR3 DNA
TRBJ2-5 | TRBD2 | TRBV5-1 | once | CASSNSGGSETQYF | TGCGCCAGCAGTAATAGCGGGGGATCAGAGACCCAGTACTTC
TRBJ1-5 | NA | TRBV2 | NA | CASSVTRGQYQPQHF | TGTGCCAGCAGTGTTACGCGCGGGCAATATCAGCCCCAGCATTTT
TRBJ1-2 | NA | TRBV18 | once | CASSPDSSNYGYTF | TGTGCCAGCTCACCGGACAGTTCTAACTATGGCTACACCTTC
TRBJ2-2 | NA | TRBV24-1 | NA | CATSDPRGRTGELFF | TGTGCCACCAGTGACCCTCGGGGAAGAACCGGGGAGCTGTTTTTT
TRBJ2-5 | TRBD1 | TRBV5-1 | NA | CASSQQGVETQYF | TGCGCCAGCAGTCAACAGGGGGTAGAGACCCAGTACTTC
TRBJ1-1 | NA | TRBV5-4 | NA | CASSLGAGPATEAFF | TGTGCCAGCAGCTTGGGGGCAGGCCCTGCCACTGAAGCTTTCTTT
TRBJ2-3 | NA | TRBV12-3/TRBV12-4 | NA | CASTVGADTQYF | TGTGCCAGCACCGTTGGGGCGGATACGCAGTATTTT
TRBJ2-3 | NA | TRBV9 | NA | CASTSLGGAGDTQYF | TGTGCCAGCACCTCCCTGGGGGGCGCAGGAGATACGCAGTATTTT
TRBJ1-2 | NA | TRBV4-1 | NA | CASSQVVPRRDYGYTF | TGCGCCAGCAGCCAAGTTGTACCCCGACGGGACTATGGCTACACCTTC
TRBJ1-1 | NA | TRBV10-1 | NA | CASSPGGFLNTEAFF | TGCGCCAGCAGCCCCGGAGGTTTTCTGAACACTGAAGCTTTCTTT